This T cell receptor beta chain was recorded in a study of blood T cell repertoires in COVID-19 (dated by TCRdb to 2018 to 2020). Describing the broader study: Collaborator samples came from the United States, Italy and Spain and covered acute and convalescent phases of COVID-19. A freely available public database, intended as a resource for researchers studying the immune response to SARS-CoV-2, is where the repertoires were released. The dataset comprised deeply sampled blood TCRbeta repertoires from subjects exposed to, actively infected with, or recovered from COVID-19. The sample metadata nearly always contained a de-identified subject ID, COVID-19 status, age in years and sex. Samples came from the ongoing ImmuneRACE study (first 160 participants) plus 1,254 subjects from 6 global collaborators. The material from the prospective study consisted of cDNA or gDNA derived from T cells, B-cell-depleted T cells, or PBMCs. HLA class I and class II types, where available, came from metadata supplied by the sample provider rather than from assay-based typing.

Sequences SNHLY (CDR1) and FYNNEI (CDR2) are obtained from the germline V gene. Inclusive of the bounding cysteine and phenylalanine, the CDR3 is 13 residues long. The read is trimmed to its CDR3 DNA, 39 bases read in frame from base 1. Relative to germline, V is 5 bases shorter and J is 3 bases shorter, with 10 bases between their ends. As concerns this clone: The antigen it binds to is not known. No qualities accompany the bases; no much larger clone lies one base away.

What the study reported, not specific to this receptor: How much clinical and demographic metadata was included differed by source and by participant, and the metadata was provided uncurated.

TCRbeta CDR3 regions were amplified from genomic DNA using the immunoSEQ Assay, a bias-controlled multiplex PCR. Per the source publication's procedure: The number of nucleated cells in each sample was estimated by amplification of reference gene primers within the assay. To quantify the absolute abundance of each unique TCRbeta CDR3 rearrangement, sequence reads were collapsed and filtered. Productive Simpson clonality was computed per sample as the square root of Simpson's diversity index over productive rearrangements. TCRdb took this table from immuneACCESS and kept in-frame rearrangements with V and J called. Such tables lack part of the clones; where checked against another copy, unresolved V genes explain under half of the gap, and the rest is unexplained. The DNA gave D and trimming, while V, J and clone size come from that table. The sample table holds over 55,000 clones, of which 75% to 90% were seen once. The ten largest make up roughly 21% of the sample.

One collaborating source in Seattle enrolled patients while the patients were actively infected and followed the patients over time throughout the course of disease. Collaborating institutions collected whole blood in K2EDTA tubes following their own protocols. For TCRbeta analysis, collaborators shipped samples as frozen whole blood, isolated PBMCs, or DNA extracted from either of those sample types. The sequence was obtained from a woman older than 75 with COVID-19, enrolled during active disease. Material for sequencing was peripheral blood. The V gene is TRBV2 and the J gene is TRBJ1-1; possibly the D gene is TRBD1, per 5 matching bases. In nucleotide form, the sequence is TGTGCCAGCAGTCAGGGTTCCTACACTGAAGCTTTCTTT. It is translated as CASSQGSYTEAFF.